This T cell receptor (beta chain) comes out of a study of T cells in tuberculosis (dated by TCRdb to 2016 to 2019). Broadly, across the study: To characterize T cells specific for the mycobacterial lipid antigen glucose monomycolate (GMM), the study used CD1B tetramers together with high-throughput TCR immunosequencing. IGRA-negative adolescents, IGRA-positive adolescents with latent tuberculosis and adults with active tuberculosis, ten per group, were compared in a South African clinical cohort.

TCR libraries were generated with the immunoSEQ multiplex PCR assay, using TCR-beta and/or TCR-alpha/delta assays for each sample. The amplified TCR libraries were sequenced on the Illumina high-throughput platform. Regarding the original processing steps: Clustering and dimensionality reduction relied on pairwise TCRdist distances among GMM-specific receptors from T cells that were either sorted ex vivo or expanded in vitro. Each clinical repertoire received a mean NN-distance score, defined as the average TCRdist to the nearest 10% of tetramer-positive reference sequences. GEM TCR motif frequency was calculated as the fraction of unique TCRs that matched known GEM sequences in V/J usage and CDR3 length. Active tuberculosis was classified by linear discriminant analysis with leave-one-out cross-validation, implemented in scikit-learn. TCRdb took this table from immuneACCESS and kept in-frame rearrangements with V and J called. Such tables lack part of the clones; where checked against another copy, unresolved V genes explain under half of the gap, and the rest is unexplained. V, J and clone size were drawn from that table, and D and trimming were deduced from the DNA. The sample has 35,000 to 40,000 clones on record, 90% to 95% of them singletons. The top ten clonotypes cover 9% to 14% of the sample.

The germline V gene (reference sequence) supplies CDR1 LNHDA and CDR2 SQIVND. The CDR3 runs 15 amino acids, cysteine and phenylalanine included. Only the CDR3 DNA is retained, 45 bases long and in frame from the first base. Germline trimming: 3 bases from V, 3 bases from J; junction bases outside gene matches: 4. At study entry, adolescents were screened for latent tuberculosis infection using a tuberculin skin test and the QuantiFERON-TB GOLD In-Tube IGRA. Immunosequencing was performed on unsorted cryopreserved PBMC, with roughly 100,000 T cells per clinical donor covered on average. Eleven high schools in the Worcester region of the Western Cape, South Africa, served as enrollment sites for adolescents aged 12 to 18 years. Approximately ten M. tuberculosis-infected adolescents and around ten uninfected adolescents were selected, with the two groups matched for age and sex. PBMC from adolescents were isolated by density centrifugation from freshly drawn heparinized blood and were then cryopreserved.

General findings and caveats noted by the study authors: Shorter CDR3-alpha lengths in active tuberculosis patients partly drove the smaller NN-distances, and the TCR-beta difference was not statistically significant. Clinical samples were chosen by availability of cryopreserved specimens, and active tuberculosis cases were adults while controls were adolescents. Smaller mean NN-distances to GMM-specific TCRs were observed in active tuberculosis TCR-alpha repertoires than in IGRA-negative controls, suggesting clonal expansion of GMM-specific TCRs. An accuracy of 87% (AUROC roughly 0.87) was reached by a classifier using the diverse GMM-specific repertoire, compared with around 70% accuracy when GEM motif frequencies were used.

This clone was observed once. Its antigen specificity is not known. No base-level quality is on record; no much larger clone is a single base apart. This CDR3 is also generated by other DNA sequences in the sample. Sequencing was done on a sample of PBMCs. The source is a donor under 30 with latent tuberculosis or without tuberculosis infection. Some clones in this sample may be carry-over from other donors' samples. The chain is made from TRBV19 and TRBJ1-4, and TRBD1 matches 7 of the central bases. The DNA is TGTGCCAGTAGTATCAACAGGGGATCTAATGAAAAACTGTTTTTT. Translation gives CASSINRGSNEKLFF.